This TCR beta chain was profiled in a study of T cell repertoires in cytomegalovirus infection. At the level of the study: Both CMV infection and a matching HLA type were indicated by public TCR beta signatures.

This clonotype was counted ten times or more. Germline CDR1 and CDR2: SEHNR and FQNEAQ (reference sequence). Trimming left V 5 bases short and J 9 bases short, with 17 bases between. This CDR3 region has 14 residues. TCRdb re-called the reads with MiXCR, one entry per CDR3 protein. This sample has roughly 230,000 distinct CDR3 sequences; roughly 23% occur once, and the top ten carry 15% to 20%. The chain is built from TRBV7-9 and TRBJ2-4; D call uncertain. The sequenced material came from CD8+ T cells from PBMCs. The source of this sequence is a human donor in good health (CMV status not recorded). Some clones in this sample may be carry-over from other donors' samples. The CDR3, as DNA: TGTGCCAGCAGCCTAAACAGAGAAGAAGGCATTCAGTACTTC. Encoded protein: CASSLNREEGIQYF. The complete variable domain, with remaining parts taken from reference TRBV7-9 and TRBJ2-4, reads DTGVSQNPRHKITKRGQNVTFRCDPISEHNRLYWYRQTLGQGPEFLTYFQNEAQLEKSRLLSDRFSAERPKGSFSTLEIQRTEQGDSAMYLCASSLNREEGIQYFGAGTRLSVL.